This TCR beta chain was sequenced during a study of cytomegalovirus exposure and HLA in healthy donors. General study points: Both high specificity and high sensitivity reportedly marked the classifier's diagnosis of cytomegalovirus status. TCR beta V segments were, for the most part, productive about 87% or about 30% of the time in an earlier analysis. The investigators catalogued 160 or so TCR beta chains as cytomegalovirus-associated.

Comment on this clone: Its specificity is not known.

The CDR3 sequence is 14 residues long. CDR1 is MNHNS, CDR2 SASEGT, per germline. Trimming cost V 8 bases and J 0 bases; bases outside gene matches: 7. Use of 60 Vbeta and 13 Jbeta primers characterized the PCR. TCRdb's table, derived via immunoSEQ multiplex PCR, lists solely in-frame clones and lacks some. There are under 95,000 clones in the sample, with about 4.1% held by the top ten. The chain links TRBV6-1 to TRBJ2-7; 7 bases match TRBD1. This sequence was found in a man younger than 30 in good health and CMV-seropositive. The sample taken for sequencing was PBMCs. In nucleotides, the CDR3 is TGTGCCAGCTTCACAGGGGACAACTCCTACGAGCAGTACTTC. Translation: CASFTGDNSYEQYF.